Sequencing of this T cell receptor beta chain was carried out in a study of neoadjuvant anti-PD-1 for oral cavity cancer. Overall study findings and caveats: Higher pretreatment Treg/Th17 ratios tracked higher pretreatment blood clonality.

TCRdb's table, derived via immunoSEQ multiplex PCR, lists solely in-frame clones and lacks some. There are around 17,000 clones in the sample; less than 80% occur only once, and over 2.5% lies in the top ten. This clone was found a few times. Its specificity is unknown. Sequenced here: PBMCs, sampled before nivolumab (anti-PD-1) treatment. The receptor was derived from a person between 35 and 79 years old with oral cavity squamous cell carcinoma.

CDR3 loop: CASSLDTANLPSYEQYF. The CDR3 nucleotides are TGTGCCAGCAGCTTAGATACAGCGAACCTACCTTCCTACGAGCAGTACTTC. The V and J genes are TRBV7-8 and TRBJ2-7; D not certain. CDR3 length equals 17 residues. Trimming cost V 1 base and J 1 base, with 17 bases left between them. Germline CDR1 SGHVS, CDR2 FQNEAQ.